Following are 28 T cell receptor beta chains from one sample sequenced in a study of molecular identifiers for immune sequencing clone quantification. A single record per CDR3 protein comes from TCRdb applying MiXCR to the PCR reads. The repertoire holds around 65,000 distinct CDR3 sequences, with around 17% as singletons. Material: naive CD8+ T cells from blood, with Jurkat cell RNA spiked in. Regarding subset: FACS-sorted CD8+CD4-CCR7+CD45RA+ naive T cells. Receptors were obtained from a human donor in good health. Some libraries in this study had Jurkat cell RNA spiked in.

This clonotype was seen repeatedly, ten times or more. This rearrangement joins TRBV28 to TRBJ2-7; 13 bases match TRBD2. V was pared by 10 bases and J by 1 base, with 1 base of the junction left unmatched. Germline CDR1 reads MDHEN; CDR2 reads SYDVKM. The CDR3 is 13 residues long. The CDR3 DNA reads TGTGCCACGGGACTAGCGGGATCCTACGAGCAGTACTTC. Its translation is CATGLAGSYEQYF.

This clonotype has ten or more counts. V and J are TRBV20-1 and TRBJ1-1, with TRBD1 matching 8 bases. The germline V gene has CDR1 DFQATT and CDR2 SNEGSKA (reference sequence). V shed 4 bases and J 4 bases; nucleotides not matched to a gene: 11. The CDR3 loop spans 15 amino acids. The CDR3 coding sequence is TGCAGTGCTACGCGTACCTCTGACAGGGGCACTGAAGCTTTCTTT. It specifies CSATRTSDRGTEAFF.

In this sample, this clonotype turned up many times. The CDR3 region has the DNA TGTGCCAGCAGCTCGAAGGGGACAGGGGGCTTTAGCTCCTACGAGCAGTACTTC. Its protein is CASSSKGTGGFSSYEQYF. The V gene is TRBV13, the J gene TRBJ2-7, with 12 bases fitting TRBD1. Germline loops: CDR1 PRHDT, CDR2 FYEKMQ (reference sequence). Trimming cost V 4 bases and J 0 bases; bases outside gene matches: 10. There are 18 residues in the CDR3.

The CDR3 DNA is TGTGCCAGCAGCTACAGGGACAACGAGCAGTACTTC. Encoded protein: CASSYRDNEQYF. The genes are TRBV11-2 and TRBJ2-7; perhaps TRBD1 as D (6 bases). Germline CDR1 reads SGHAT; CDR2 reads FQNNGV. V lost 4 bases and J 5 bases, leaving 9 bases between the germline ends. The CDR3 spans 12 residues.

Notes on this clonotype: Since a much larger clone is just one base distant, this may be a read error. CDR3 in amino acids: CASSREGSLQHF. CDR3 nucleotide sequence: TGTGCCAGCAGCCGAGAGGGTAGTCTCCAGCATTTT. The chain couples TRBV3-1 to TRBJ1-5; D is unresolved. The CDR3 length is 12 residues. V gave up 4 bases and J gave up 12 bases, with 13 bases separating them. Germline V gives CDR1 LGHDT, CDR2 YNNKEL (reference sequence).

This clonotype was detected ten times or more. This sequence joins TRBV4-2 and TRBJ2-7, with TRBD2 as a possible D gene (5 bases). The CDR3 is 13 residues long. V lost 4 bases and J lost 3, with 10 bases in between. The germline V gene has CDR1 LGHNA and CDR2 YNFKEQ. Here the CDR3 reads CASSPEVYYEQYF. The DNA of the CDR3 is TGTGCCAGCAGCCCGGAGGTGTACTACGAGCAGTACTTC.

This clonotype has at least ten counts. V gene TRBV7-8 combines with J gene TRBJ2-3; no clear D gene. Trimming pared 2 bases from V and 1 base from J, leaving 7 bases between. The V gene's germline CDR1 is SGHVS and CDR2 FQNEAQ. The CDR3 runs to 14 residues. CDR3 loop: CASSLLGRTDTQYF. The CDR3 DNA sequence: TGTGCCAGCAGCTTACTAGGGCGCACAGATACGCAGTATTTT.

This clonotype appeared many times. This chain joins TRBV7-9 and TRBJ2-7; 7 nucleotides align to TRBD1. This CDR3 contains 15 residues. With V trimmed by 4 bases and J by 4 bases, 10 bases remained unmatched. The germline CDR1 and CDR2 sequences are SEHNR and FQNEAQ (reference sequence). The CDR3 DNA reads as TGTGCCAGCAGCTCAACAGGGGATCCTTTATACGAGCAGTACTTC. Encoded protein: CASSSTGDPLYEQYF. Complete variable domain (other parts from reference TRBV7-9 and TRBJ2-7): DTGVSQNPRHKITKRGQNVTFRCDPISEHNRLYWYRQTLGQGPEFLTYFQNEAQLEKSRLLSDRFSAERPKGSFSTLEIQRTEQGDSAMYLCASSSTGDPLYEQYFGPGTRLTVT.

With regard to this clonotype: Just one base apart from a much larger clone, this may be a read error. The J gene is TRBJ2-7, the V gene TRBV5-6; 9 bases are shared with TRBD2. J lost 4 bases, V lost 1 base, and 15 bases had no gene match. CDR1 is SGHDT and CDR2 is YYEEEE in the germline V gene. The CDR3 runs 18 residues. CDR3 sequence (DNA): TGTGCCAGCAGCTTGTTGCCCCGACTAGCGGCAACAACGTACGAGCAGTACTTC. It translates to CASSLLPRLAATTYEQYF.

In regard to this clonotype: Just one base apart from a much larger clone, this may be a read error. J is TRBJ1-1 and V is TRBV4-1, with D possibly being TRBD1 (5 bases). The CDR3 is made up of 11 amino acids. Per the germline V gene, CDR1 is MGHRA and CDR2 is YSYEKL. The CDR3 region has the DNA TGCGCCAGCACGGACAACACTGAAGCTTCCTTT. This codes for CASTDNTEASF.

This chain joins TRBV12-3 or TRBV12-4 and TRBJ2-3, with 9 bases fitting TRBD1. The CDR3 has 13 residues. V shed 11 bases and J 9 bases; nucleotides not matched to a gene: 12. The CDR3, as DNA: TGTGCCGTGGGGGACAGGGTCATAGAGACGCAGTATTTT. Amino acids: CAVGDRVIETQYF.

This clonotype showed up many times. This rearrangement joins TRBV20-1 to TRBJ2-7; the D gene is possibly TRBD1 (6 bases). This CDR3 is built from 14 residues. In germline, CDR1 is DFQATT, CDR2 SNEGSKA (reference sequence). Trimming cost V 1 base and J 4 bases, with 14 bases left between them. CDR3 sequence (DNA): TGCAGTGCTAGAGTTCCGGACAGTGGTTACGAGCAGTACTTC. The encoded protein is CSARVPDSGYEQYF.

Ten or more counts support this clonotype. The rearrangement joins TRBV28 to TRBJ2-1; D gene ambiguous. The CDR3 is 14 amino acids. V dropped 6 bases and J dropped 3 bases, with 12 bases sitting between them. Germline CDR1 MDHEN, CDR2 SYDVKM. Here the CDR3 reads CASRKDSLYNEQFF. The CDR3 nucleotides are TGTGCCAGCAGGAAAGACTCGCTCTACAATGAGCAGTTCTTC.

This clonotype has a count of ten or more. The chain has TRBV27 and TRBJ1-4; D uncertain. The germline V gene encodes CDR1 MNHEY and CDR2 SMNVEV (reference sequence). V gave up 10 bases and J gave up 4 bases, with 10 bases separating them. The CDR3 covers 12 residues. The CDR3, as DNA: TGTGCCACTCGGACCGTTAATGAAAAACTGTTTTTT. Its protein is CATRTVNEKLFF.

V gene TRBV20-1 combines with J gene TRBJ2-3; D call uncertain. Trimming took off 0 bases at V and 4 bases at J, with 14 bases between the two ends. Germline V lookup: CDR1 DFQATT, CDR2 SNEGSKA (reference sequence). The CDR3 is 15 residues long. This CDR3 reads CSARDHLGRADTQYF. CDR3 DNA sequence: TGCAGTGCTAGAGATCATTTGGGAAGAGCAGATACGCAGTATTTT.

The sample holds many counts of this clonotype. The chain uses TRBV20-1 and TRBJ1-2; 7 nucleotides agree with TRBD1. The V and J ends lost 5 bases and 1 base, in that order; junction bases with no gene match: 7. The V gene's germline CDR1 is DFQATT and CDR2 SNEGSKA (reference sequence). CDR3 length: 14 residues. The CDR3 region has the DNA TGCAGTGCTGGGACCGGGACAGTTAACTATGGCTACACCTTC. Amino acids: CSAGTGTVNYGYTF.

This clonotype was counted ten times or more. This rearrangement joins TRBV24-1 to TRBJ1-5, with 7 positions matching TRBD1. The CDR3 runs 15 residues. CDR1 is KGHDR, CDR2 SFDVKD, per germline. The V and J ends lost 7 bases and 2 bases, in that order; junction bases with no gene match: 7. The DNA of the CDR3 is TGTGCCACCAGCGTTACAGGGGAGGGCAATCAGCCCCAGCATTTT. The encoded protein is CATSVTGEGNQPQHF.

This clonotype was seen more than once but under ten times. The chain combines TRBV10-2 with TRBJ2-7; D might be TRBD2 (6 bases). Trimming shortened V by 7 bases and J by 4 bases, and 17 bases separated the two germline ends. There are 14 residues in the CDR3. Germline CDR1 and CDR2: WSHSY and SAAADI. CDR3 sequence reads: CASIRGTDSYEQYF. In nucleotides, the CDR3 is TGCGCCAGCATCCGCGGGACGGACTCGTACGAGCAGTACTTC.

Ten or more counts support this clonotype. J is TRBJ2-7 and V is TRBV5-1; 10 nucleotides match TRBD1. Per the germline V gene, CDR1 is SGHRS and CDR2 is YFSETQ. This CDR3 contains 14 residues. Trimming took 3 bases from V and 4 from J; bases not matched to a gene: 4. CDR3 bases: TGCGCCAGCAGCTCCCGGGACAGGGGTTACGAGCAGTACTTC. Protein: CASSSRDRGYEQYF.

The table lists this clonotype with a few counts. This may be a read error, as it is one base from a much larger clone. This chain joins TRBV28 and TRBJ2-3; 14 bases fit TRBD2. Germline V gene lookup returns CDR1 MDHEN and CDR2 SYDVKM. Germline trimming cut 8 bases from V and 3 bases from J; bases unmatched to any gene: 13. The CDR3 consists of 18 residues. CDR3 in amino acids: CASRLVEGLAGDTDTQYF. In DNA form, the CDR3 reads TGTGCCAGCCGTCTTGTAGAGGGACTAGCGGGAGATACAGATACGCAGTATTTT. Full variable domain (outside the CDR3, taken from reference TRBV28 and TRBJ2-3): DVKVTQSSRYLVKRTGEKVFLECVQDMDHENMFWYRQDPGLGLRLIYFSYDVKMKEKGDIPEGYSVSREKKERFSLILESASTNQTSMYLCASRLVEGLAGDTDTQYFGPGTRLTVL.

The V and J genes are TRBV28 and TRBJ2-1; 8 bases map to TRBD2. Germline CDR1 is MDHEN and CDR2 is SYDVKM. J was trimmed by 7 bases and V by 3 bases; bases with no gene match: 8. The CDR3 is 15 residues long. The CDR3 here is CASSLSGSGGNEQFF. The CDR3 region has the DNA TGTGCCAGCAGTTTGAGCGGGAGCGGAGGGAATGAGCAGTTCTTC.

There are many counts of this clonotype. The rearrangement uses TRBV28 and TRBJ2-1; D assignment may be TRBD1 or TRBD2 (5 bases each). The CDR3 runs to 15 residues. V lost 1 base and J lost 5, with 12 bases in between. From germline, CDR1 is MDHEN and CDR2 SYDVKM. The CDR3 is CASSLLGEMDNEQFF. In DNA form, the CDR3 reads TGTGCCAGCAGTTTATTGGGGGAAATGGACAATGAGCAGTTCTTC. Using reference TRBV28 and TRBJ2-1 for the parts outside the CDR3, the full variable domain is DVKVTQSSRYLVKRTGEKVFLECVQDMDHENMFWYRQDPGLGLRLIYFSYDVKMKEKGDIPEGYSVSREKKERFSLILESASTNQTSMYLCASSLLGEMDNEQFFGPGTRLTVL.

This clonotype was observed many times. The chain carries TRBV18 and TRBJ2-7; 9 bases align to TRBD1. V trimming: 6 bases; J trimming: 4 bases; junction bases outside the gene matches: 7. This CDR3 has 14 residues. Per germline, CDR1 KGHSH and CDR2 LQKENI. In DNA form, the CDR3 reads TGTGCCAGCTCCGCACGGGACAGGGATTACGAGCAGTACTTC. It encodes CASSARDRDYEQYF.

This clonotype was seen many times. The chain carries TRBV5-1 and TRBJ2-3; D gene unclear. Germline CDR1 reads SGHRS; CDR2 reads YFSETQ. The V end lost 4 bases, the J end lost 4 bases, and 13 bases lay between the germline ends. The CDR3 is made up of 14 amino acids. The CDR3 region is CASSPSLVADTQYF. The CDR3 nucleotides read TGCGCCAGCAGCCCCTCCTTAGTTGCAGATACGCAGTATTTT.

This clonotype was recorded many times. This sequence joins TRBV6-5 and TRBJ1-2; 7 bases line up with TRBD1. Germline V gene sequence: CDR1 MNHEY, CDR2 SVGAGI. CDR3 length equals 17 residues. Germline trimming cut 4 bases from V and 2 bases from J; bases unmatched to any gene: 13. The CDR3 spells CASSSPSGTEKNYGYTF. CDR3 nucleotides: TGTGCCAGCAGTTCCCCATCCGGGACAGAAAAAAACTATGGCTACACCTTC.

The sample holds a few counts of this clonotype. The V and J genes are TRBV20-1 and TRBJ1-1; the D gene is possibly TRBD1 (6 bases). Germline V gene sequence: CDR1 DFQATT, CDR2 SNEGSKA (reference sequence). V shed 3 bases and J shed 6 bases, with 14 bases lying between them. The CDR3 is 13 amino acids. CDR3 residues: CSARLTGAAEAFF. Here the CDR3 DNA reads TGCAGTGCTAGGCTAACGGGGGCAGCTGAAGCTTTCTTT.

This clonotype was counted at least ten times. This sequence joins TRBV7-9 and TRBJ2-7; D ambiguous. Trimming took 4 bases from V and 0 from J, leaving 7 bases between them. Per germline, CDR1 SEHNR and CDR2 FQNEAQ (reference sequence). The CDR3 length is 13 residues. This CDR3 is CASSSHSSYEQYF. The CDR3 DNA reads TGTGCCAGCAGCTCCCATAGCTCCTACGAGCAGTACTTC.

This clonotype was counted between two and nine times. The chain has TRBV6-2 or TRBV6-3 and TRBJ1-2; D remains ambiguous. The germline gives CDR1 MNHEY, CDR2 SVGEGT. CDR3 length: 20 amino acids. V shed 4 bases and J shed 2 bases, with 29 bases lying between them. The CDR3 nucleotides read TGTGCCAGCAGTTGGGCCTATCATATTCGAATCGGACTTGAGAACTATGGCTACACCTTC. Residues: CASSWAYHIRIGLENYGYTF.